This entry describes one T cell receptor beta chain. Its specificity is unknown. Vbeta (60) and Jbeta (13) primers were used in the PCR. Sequencing was performed with immunoSEQ multiplex PCR; in TCRdb, only in-frame clones are kept and a portion is missing. The sample records about 150,000 clones, around 80% being singletons. Trimming took 0 bases from V and 12 from J; bases not matched to a gene: 5. Germline-derived CDR1 and CDR2 are GTSNPN and SVGIG (reference sequence). This CDR3 region has 12 residues. This entry belongs to a study of cytomegalovirus exposure and HLA in healthy donors. Study observations and caveats: In a later analysis, TCR beta V- and J-gene trimming was associated with a missense DCLRE1C variant. The Asian-associated ancestry cluster reportedly had fewer N-insertions than the approximately 670-donor mean in a later analysis. Researchers counted around 170 TCR beta chains as cytomegalovirus-associated. In an earlier analysis, in some 540 donors, most V segments appeared productive either ~90% or ~30% of the time.

Sequencing used PBMCs. J is TRBJ1-1 and V is TRBV30; 9 bases fit TRBD1. The clonotype originates from a man under 40 in good health. CDR3 sequence: CAWSVLGTGTFF. The CDR3 nucleotides read TGTGCCTGGAGTGTACTGGGGACAGGGACTTTCTTT.